A selection of T cell receptor beta chains follows, all from one sample in a study of T cell repertoires in cytomegalovirus infection. TCRdb fed the reads into MiXCR, producing one record per CDR3 protein. The sample has roughly 200,000 distinct CDR3 sequences; 7.5% to 10% are singletons. The sequenced material came from PBMCs. These receptors were collected from a human donor in good health (CMV status not recorded). Some clones in this sample may be carry-over from other donors' samples. The CDR3 runs from the conserved cysteine through the conserved F or W. The D gene is left open where the match is weak. Clone size, where shown, is once, few, many, or a class for clones that have expanded.

v_gene,abundance,j_gene,d_gene,CDR3aa,CDR3nt
TRBV9,NA,TRBJ1-6,NA,CASSVGSVSPLHF,TGTGCCAGCAGCGTAGGGTCCGTTTCACCCCTCCACTTT
TRBV2,many,TRBJ2-5,NA,CASSDRGPETQYF,TGTGCCAGCAGTGACCGGGGGCCAGAGACCCAGTACTTC
TRBV6-4,few,TRBJ2-2,TRBD2,CASSVTSVTGELFF,TGTGCCAGCAGTGTGACTAGCGTAACCGGGGAGCTGTTTTTT
TRBV7-9,many,TRBJ1-1,NA,CASSSGIGGGNTEAFF,TGTGCCAGCAGCTCAGGAATCGGTGGGGGGAACACTGAAGCTTTCTTT
TRBV12-3/TRBV12-4,many,TRBJ1-1,NA,CASSEQENTEAFF,TGTGCCAGCAGCGAACAGGAGAACACTGAAGCTTTCTTT
TRBV28,many,TRBJ1-1,NA,CASSRGGLNTEAFF,TGTGCCAGCAGTCGCGGGGGGTTGAACACTGAAGCTTTCTTT
TRBV20-1,many,TRBJ2-5,TRBD2,CSARWGLAGIQETQYF,TGCAGTGCTAGATGGGGACTAGCGGGGATTCAAGAGACCCAGTACTTC
TRBV7-2,many,TRBJ2-7,TRBD1,CASSLATGSSYEQYF,TGTGCCAGCAGCTTAGCGACAGGGTCCTCCTACGAGCAGTACTTC
TRBV7-9,many,TRBJ2-2,TRBD2,CASSQAGSRTGELFF,TGTGCCAGCAGCCAAGCGGGAAGTAGGACCGGGGAGCTGTTTTTT
TRBV7-2,many,TRBJ1-1,NA,CASSPAPENTEAFF,TGTGCCAGCAGCCCCGCTCCGGAGAACACTGAAGCTTTCTTT
TRBV30,NA,TRBJ2-7,NA,CAWNNDGRTYEQYF,TGTGCCTGGAACAACGATGGCAGGACCTACGAGCAGTACTTC
TRBV7-3,NA,TRBJ2-3,NA,CASSWDSSADTQYF,TGTGCCAGCAGCTGGGACTCGTCGGCAGATACGCAGTATTTT
TRBV5-6,NA,TRBJ1-1,TRBD1,CASRGTGFDTEAFF,TGTGCCAGCAGAGGGACAGGCTTTGACACTGAAGCTTTCTTT
TRBV7-9,many,TRBJ2-7,TRBD1,CASSLYVRTGGNEQYF,TGTGCCAGCAGCTTATACGTCCGGACAGGGGGGAACGAGCAGTACTTC
TRBV28,few,TRBJ2-5,TRBD2,CASSSSFKREGRETQYF,TGTGCCAGCAGTTCCAGCTTTAAGCGGGAGGGCCGAGAGACCCAGTACTTC
TRBV11-2,many,TRBJ2-5,NA,CASSFSGPFPQETQYF,TGTGCCAGCAGCTTCTCCGGTCCTTTCCCCCAAGAGACCCAGTACTTC
TRBV7-2,many,TRBJ2-2,TRBD2,CASSKIAGENGELFF,TGTGCCAGCAGCAAAATAGCGGGAGAAAACGGGGAGCTGTTTTTT
TRBV7-2,many,TRBJ2-7,NA,CASSTTQGFGEQYF,TGTGCCAGCAGCACCACACAGGGTTTCGGCGAGCAGTACTTC
TRBV11-2,many,TRBJ2-3,NA,CASSITGYLSTDTQYF,TGTGCCAGCAGCATAACAGGGTACCTAAGCACAGATACGCAGTATTTT
TRBV11-2,NA,TRBJ2-2,NA,CASSLSPGAPGELFF,TGTGCCAGCAGCTTATCTCCAGGGGCCCCCGGGGAGCTGTTTTTT
TRBV19,many,TRBJ2-2,NA,CASSPGTANTGELFF,TGTGCCAGTAGTCCCGGGACGGCGAACACCGGGGAGCTGTTTTTT
TRBV2,many,TRBJ1-1,TRBD1,CASSERTGKTEAFF,TGTGCCAGCAGTGAACGGACAGGCAAAACTGAAGCTTTCTTT
TRBV5-5,few,TRBJ1-4,NA,CASSSSGTPYEKLFF,TGTGCCAGCAGCTCATCCGGGACCCCTTATGAAAAACTGTTTTTT
TRBV5-1,few,TRBJ2-1,NA,CASSRGGGGYNEQFF,TGCGCCAGCAGCCGCGGAGGTGGGGGTTACAATGAGCAGTTCTTC
TRBV28,many,TRBJ2-7,NA,CASSPLREQYF,TGTGCCAGCAGCCCTCTGAGGGAGCAGTACTTC
TRBV7-2,many,TRBJ2-5,NA,CASSPGLETQYF,TGTGCCAGCAGCCCAGGGTTAGAGACCCAGTACTTC
TRBV6-2/TRBV6-3,NA,TRBJ2-3,NA,CASSPSASPTQYF,TGTGCCAGCAGTCCCTCGGCGTCCCCTACGCAGTATTTT
TRBV9,NA,TRBJ2-7,NA,CASCHPDGGEDEQYF,TGTGCCAGCTGCCACCCCGACGGAGGGGAGGACGAGCAGTACTTC
TRBV27,NA,TRBJ1-1,TRBD1,CASSLEGQGRAFF,TGTGCCAGCAGTCTCGAAGGACAGGGTCGGGCTTTCTTT
TRBV20-1,NA,TRBJ2-5,TRBD2,CSARETSVHQETQYF,TGCAGTGCTAGAGAAACTAGCGTGCACCAAGAGACCCAGTACTTC
TRBV20-1,many,TRBJ2-5,NA,CSAPGGWGETQYF,TGCAGTGCTCCTGGGGGCTGGGGTGAGACCCAGTACTTC
TRBV29-1,NA,TRBJ2-2,NA,CSVANTGELFF,TGCAGCGTTGCGAACACCGGGGAGCTGTTTTTT
TRBV7-8,many,TRBJ2-3,NA,CASSLAGGHPDYTQYF,TGTGCCAGCAGCTTAGCGGGAGGCCACCCAGATTATACGCAGTATTTT
TRBV15,NA,TRBJ2-7,NA,CTTSRVPSYEQYF,TGTACCACCAGCAGAGTTCCGTCCTACGAGCAGTACTTC
TRBV29-1,NA,TRBJ2-4,NA,CSVLGAGVQYF,TGCAGCGTTCTGGGGGCAGGGGTTCAGTACTTC
TRBV7-8,many,TRBJ1-1,TRBD1,CASSRQGNMNTEAFF,TGTGCCAGCAGCCGACAGGGGAACATGAACACTGAAGCTTTCTTT
TRBV7-9,many,TRBJ2-2,NA,CAKTSDITSNTGELFF,TGTGCCAAGACGTCCGACATCACCTCGAACACCGGGGAGCTGTTTTTT
TRBV7-2,many,TRBJ2-5,TRBD1,CASSLGDRGGETQYF,TGTGCCAGCAGCTTGGGGGACAGGGGCGGGGAGACCCAGTACTTC
TRBV7-2,many,TRBJ2-5,NA,CASSLVAGSETQYF,TGTGCCAGCAGCTTAGTCGCAGGTTCAGAGACCCAGTACTTC
TRBV6-2/TRBV6-3,many,TRBJ2-3,TRBD2,CASSYGGRATDTQYF,TGTGCCAGCAGTTACGGGGGGAGGGCCACAGATACGCAGTATTTT
TRBV29-1,NA,TRBJ2-1,TRBD2,CSVEERLAGGPGNEQFF,TGCAGCGTTGAAGAGCGACTAGCGGGAGGGCCGGGCAATGAGCAGTTCTTC
TRBV7-2,many,TRBJ2-3,TRBD2,CASSLVASGRGADTQYF,TGTGCCAGCAGCTTAGTGGCTAGCGGGAGAGGGGCAGATACGCAGTATTTT
TRBV6-2/TRBV6-3,many,TRBJ2-5,NA,CASSATRPETQYF,TGTGCCAGCAGCGCGACCAGGCCAGAGACCCAGTACTTC
TRBV4-2,few,TRBJ1-2,TRBD1,CASSQERDRAYGYTF,TGTGCCAGCAGCCAAGAAAGGGACAGGGCCTATGGCTACACCTTC
TRBV11-2,many,TRBJ2-5,TRBD2,CASSLLSGGAYQETQYF,TGTGCCAGCAGCTTACTAAGCGGGGGCGCGTACCAAGAGACCCAGTACTTC
TRBV12-3/TRBV12-4,NA,TRBJ2-7,NA,CASSFSSSPGEQYF,TGTGCCAGCAGTTTTTCATCCAGCCCTGGCGAGCAGTACTTC
TRBV23-1,NA,TRBJ2-2,TRBD2,CASSLGREGPGELFF,TGCGCCAGCAGTCTCGGGCGGGAGGGCCCCGGGGAGCTGTTTTTT
TRBV19,many,TRBJ2-3,NA,CASSIRGQGGEDTQYF,TGTGCCAGTAGTATCAGGGGACAAGGCGGTGAAGATACGCAGTATTTT
TRBV4-3,NA,TRBJ2-6,TRBD2,CASSPGGSSGANVLTF,TGCGCCAGCAGCCCGGGGGGGAGCTCTGGGGCCAACGTCCTGACTTTC
TRBV27,NA,TRBJ2-1,NA,CASRAPGHNEQFF,TGTGCCAGCCGGGCCCCTGGCCACAATGAGCAGTTCTTC
TRBV11-2,NA,TRBJ2-7,NA,CASSFSRFIGSYEQYF,TGTGCCAGCAGCTTTTCTCGTTTCATAGGCTCCTACGAGCAGTACTTC
TRBV20-1,few,TRBJ2-7,NA,CSAGQVRRSYEQYF,TGCAGTGCTGGTCAGGTGAGGAGGTCCTACGAGCAGTACTTC
TRBV11-2,NA,TRBJ1-6,NA,CASSLIDYNSPLHF,TGTGCCAGCAGCTTAATTGATTATAATTCACCCCTCCACTTT
TRBV5-1,NA,TRBJ1-1,NA,CASRNWGGYGEAFF,TGCGCCAGCAGAAATTGGGGGGGATACGGTGAAGCTTTCTTT
TRBV7-2,many,TRBJ2-5,NA,CASSSGTPLETQYF,TGTGCCAGCAGTTCCGGGACCCCACTAGAGACCCAGTACTTC